This T cell receptor (beta chain) was obtained from a study of T cells after yellow fever vaccination. Findings of the study overall: A weaker secondary response peaked on day 5, the primary on day 15. Contamination of FACS-sorted repertoires by abundant clonotypes from the bulk population could occur.

The CDR3 has 15 amino acids. The J segment lost 5 bases and the V segment lost 5 bases, leaving 11 bases of the junction unmatched. Template switching by 5'RACE produced TCR cDNA, adding a universal primer site and UMIs. TCRdb re-called the 5' RACE reads with MiXCR, one entry per CDR3 protein. The table lists around 250,000 distinct CDR3 sequences, 6.9% of them singletons. As for this clonotype: The antigen is not known.

V is TRBV12-3 or TRBV12-4 and J is TRBJ2-5; 7 nucleotides agree with TRBD2. The sequence derives from a man aged 30-40 years who received the YFV17D yellow fever vaccine. Specimen: CD4+ T cells sorted from PBMCs, collected 15 days after the yellow fever booster vaccination. The CDR3 loop reads CASSALTYGGETQYF. Written as DNA, the CDR3 is TGTGCCAGCAGTGCTCTTACCTACGGGGGGGAGACCCAGTACTTC.